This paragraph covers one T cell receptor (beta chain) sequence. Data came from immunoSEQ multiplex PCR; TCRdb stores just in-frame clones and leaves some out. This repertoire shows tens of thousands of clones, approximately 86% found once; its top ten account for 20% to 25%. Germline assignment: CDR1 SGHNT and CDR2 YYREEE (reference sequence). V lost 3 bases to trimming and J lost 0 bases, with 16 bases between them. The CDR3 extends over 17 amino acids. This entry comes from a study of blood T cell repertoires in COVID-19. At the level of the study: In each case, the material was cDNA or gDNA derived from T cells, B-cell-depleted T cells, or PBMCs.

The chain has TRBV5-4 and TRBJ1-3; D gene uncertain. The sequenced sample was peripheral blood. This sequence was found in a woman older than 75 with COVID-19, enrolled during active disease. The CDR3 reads CASSSKSGVSSGNTIYF. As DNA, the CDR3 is TGTGCCAGCAGCTCCAAGAGCGGGGTTAGCTCTGGAAACACCATATATTTT. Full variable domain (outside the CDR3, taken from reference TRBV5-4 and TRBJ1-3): ETGVTQSPTHLIKTRGQQVTLRCSSQSGHNTVSWYQQALGQGPQFIFQYYREEENGRGNFPPRFSGLQFPNYSSELNVNALELDDSALYLCASSSKSGVSSGNTIYFGEGSWLTVV.